This passage covers 21 T cell receptor beta chains from one sample sequenced in a study of CD8 T cells in Susac syndrome. When the RNA was reverse transcribed, random hexamers were used with an input of roughly 0.5 to 1 ug. TCRdb recomputed calls from the immunoSEQ multiplex PCR reads with MiXCR, one row per CDR3 protein. The sample consists of about 300,000 distinct CDR3 sequences, 70% to 90% of them appearing once. The sequenced sample was CD8+ T cells from PBMCs. These receptors all stem from a human donor with multiple sclerosis.

The J gene is TRBJ1-4, the V gene TRBV28; D is unresolved. Germline-derived CDR1 and CDR2 are MDHEN and SYDVKM. The CDR3 has 13 residues. The V end lost 7 bases, the J end lost 10 bases, and 16 bases lay between the germline ends. CDR3 coding DNA: TGTGCCAGCACGGTCACACCCGCGGGAAAACTGTTTTTT. Encoded protein: CASTVTPAGKLFF.

The V call is TRBV6-2 or TRBV6-3, the J call TRBJ2-1, with 9 bases lining up with TRBD2. The CDR3 length is 15 residues. V lost 6 bases and J lost 4; bases outside the gene matches: 7. Germline V gene data show CDR1 as MNHEY and CDR2 as SVGEGT. CDR3 amino acids: CASSLLAGLYNEQFF. CDR3 in DNA: TGTGCCAGCAGCCTGCTAGCGGGGTTATACAATGAGCAGTTCTTC.

V gene TRBV30 combines with J gene TRBJ1-6; no definite D call. This CDR3 has 13 amino acids. Between the trimmed V and J ends, which lost 8 bases and 5 bases, there was a span of 13 bases. CDR1 GTSNPN and CDR2 SVGIG come from the germline V gene (reference sequence). As DNA, the CDR3 is TGTGCCGCTAGACCGGTGCATAATTCACCCCTCCACTTT. Translated: CAARPVHNSPLHF. Together with reference TRBV30 and TRBJ1-6, the CDR3 gives the full variable domain: SQTIHQWPATLVQPVGSPLSLECTVEGTSNPNLYWYRQAAGRGLQLLFYSVGIGQISSEVPQNLSASRPQDRQFILSSKKLLLSDSGFYLCAARPVHNSPLHFGNGTRLTVT.

The rearrangement joins TRBV30 to TRBJ1-1; D uncertain. This CDR3 is 14 amino acids long. V lost 1 base and J 4 bases, leaving 13 bases between the germline ends. Germline CDR1 GTSNPN, CDR2 SVGIG (reference sequence). This CDR3 is CAWSAEDWGTEAFF. The CDR3 DNA sequence: TGTGCCTGGAGTGCAGAGGATTGGGGCACTGAAGCTTTCTTT.

The J gene is TRBJ2-5, the V gene TRBV19; no definite D call. Trimming removed 1 base at V and 4 bases at J, with 4 bases between. Germline V gene data show CDR1 as LNHDA and CDR2 as SQIVND (reference sequence). CDR3 size: 12 residues. This chain's CDR3 is CASSIAGETQYF. CDR3 nucleotide sequence: TGTGCCAGTAGTATAGCAGGAGAGACCCAGTACTTC.

The chain joins TRBV9 to TRBJ1-1; D gene uncertain. V gave up 0 bases and J gave up 6 bases, with 12 bases separating them. Germline V gives CDR1 SGDLS, CDR2 YYNGEE. This CDR3 has 14 residues. The CDR3 spells CASSVGWSISEAFF. In DNA, the CDR3 is TGTGCCAGCAGCGTAGGGTGGAGCATCTCTGAAGCTTTCTTT.

The chain combines TRBV9 with TRBJ1-1; D ambiguous. Germline V gene sequence: CDR1 SGDLS, CDR2 YYNGEE. This CDR3 is built from 13 residues. Trimming removed 6 bases at V and 7 bases at J, with 16 bases between. The CDR3 protein is CASTLHRVREAFF. For the CDR3, the DNA is TGTGCCAGCACACTACACCGGGTCCGTGAAGCTTTCTTT.

The chain is built from TRBV25-1 and TRBJ1-5; perhaps TRBD1 as D (6 bases). Trimming stripped 8 bases from V and 7 bases from J, with 12 bases between. Germline V gene sequence: CDR1 MGHDK, CDR2 SYGVNS. The CDR3 spans 12 residues. CDR3: CASSGGGQPQHF. CDR3 coding DNA: TGTGCCAGCTCGGGGGGCGGGCAGCCCCAGCATTTT.

V is TRBV28 and J is TRBJ2-7, with 9 positions matching TRBD2. Trimming removed 8 bases from V and 6 bases from J; junction bases left unmatched: 14. This CDR3 contains 15 residues. Germline assignment: CDR1 MDHEN and CDR2 SYDVKM. CDR3 coding DNA: TGTGCCAGCCAATTACTTAGCGGGAGTTTCGGCGAGCAGTACTTC. Its translation: CASQLLSGSFGEQYF.

The chain carries TRBV12-5 and TRBJ2-1, with TRBD2 matching over 11 bases. Trimming at V came to 1 base and at J to 10 bases, leaving 6 bases not matched to a gene. Germline CDR1 and CDR2: LGHNT and FRNRAP. The CDR3 is 15 amino acids. The CDR3 is CASGLDSGRAGEQFF. DNA for the CDR3: TGTGCTAGTGGTTTGGATAGCGGGAGGGCCGGGGAGCAGTTCTTC.

This chain uses TRBV7-9 with TRBJ2-5; 12 bases are a match to TRBD2. V lost 5 bases to trimming and J lost 6 bases; unmatched junction nucleotides: 13. This CDR3 contains 17 residues. Germline CDR1 is SEHNR and CDR2 is FQNEAQ (reference sequence). The CDR3 here is CASSISRLAGVKKTQYF. The CDR3 nucleotides are TGTGCCAGCAGCATCTCCCGACTAGCGGGAGTAAAGAAGACCCAGTACTTC.

The CDR3 coding sequence is TGCAGCGTTGTCAGCGGGATAGCCTACGAGCAGTACTTC. Amino acids: CSVVSGIAYEQYF. V and J are TRBV29-1 and TRBJ2-7; TRBD2 matches at 7 bases. The V gene's germline CDR1 is SQVTM and CDR2 ANQGSEA. The CDR3 is made up of 13 amino acids. Trimming took 4 bases from V and 2 from J; bases not matched to a gene: 5.

The V call is TRBV9, the J call TRBJ1-1; the match to TRBD1 covers 7 bases. With 6 bases clipped from V and 0 bases from J, the junction kept 8 bases outside the gene matches. The germline gives CDR1 SGDLS, CDR2 YYNGEE. This CDR3 is built from 15 residues. CDR3 in amino acids: CASNPGGFMNTEAFF. CDR3 nucleotide sequence: TGTGCCAGCAACCCAGGGGGGTTCATGAACACTGAAGCTTTCTTT.

In this sample, this clonotype turned up a few times. This rearrangement joins TRBV27 to TRBJ2-1, with 10 nucleotides matching TRBD2. The CDR3 is made up of 13 amino acids. V shed 6 bases and J 8 bases; nucleotides not matched to a gene: 4. The germline gives CDR1 MNHEY, CDR2 SMNVEV (reference sequence). CDR3 residues: CASSGTSEDEQFF. CDR3 in DNA: TGTGCCAGCAGCGGGACTAGCGAGGATGAGCAGTTCTTC.

This clonotype has only one observation. The chain couples TRBV27 to TRBJ2-1; D possibly corresponds to TRBD2 (5 bases). The CDR3 is 15 residues long. From germline, CDR1 is MNHEY and CDR2 SMNVEV (reference sequence). V was pared by 5 bases and J by 3 bases, with 14 bases between. CDR3 sequence reads: CASSPGTKIYNEQFF. In DNA form, the CDR3 reads TGTGCCAGCAGTCCGGGAACTAAGATCTACAATGAGCAGTTCTTC.

This chain links TRBV6-1 with TRBJ1-3, with 8 bases fitting TRBD1. Trimming at V came to 5 bases and at J to 3 bases, leaving 12 bases not matched to a gene. Germline V gene sequence: CDR1 MNHNS, CDR2 SASEGT. The CDR3 contains 17 residues. CDR3 coding DNA: TGTGCCAGCAGTAGGACAGGGTTATTACTGCGTGGAAACACCATATATTTT. Translation: CASSRTGLLLRGNTIYF.

V usage is TRBV7-8 and J usage is TRBJ2-1; D remains ambiguous. Germline V lookup: CDR1 SGHVS, CDR2 FQNEAQ. The CDR3 runs to 15 residues. The germline V and J ends were trimmed by 5 bases and 4 bases, with 15 bases remaining between them. In DNA form, the CDR3 reads TGTGCCAGCAGCCAAGACACGAGAACTTACAATGAGCAGTTCTTC. Translated: CASSQDTRTYNEQFF.

The J gene is TRBJ2-1, the V gene TRBV28; 13 bases fit TRBD2. V shed 7 bases, J shed 7 bases, and the junction held 16 bases outside the gene matches. The germline V gene has CDR1 MDHEN and CDR2 SYDVKM. The CDR3 contains 18 residues. For the CDR3, the DNA is TGTGCCAGCACCCTCAGACGGACCCGGACTAGCGGGAGAAATGAGCAGTTCTTC. Protein sequence: CASTLRRTRTSGRNEQFF.

The chain recombines TRBV29-1 with TRBJ2-2; D ambiguous. Germline loops: CDR1 SQVTM, CDR2 ANQGSEA. The V end lost 0 bases, the J end lost 6 bases, and 11 bases lay between the germline ends. The CDR3 totals 14 residues. The CDR3 DNA follows: TGCAGCGTTGAAGACCACCGGACGGCCGGGGAGCTGTTTTTT. Amino acid sequence: CSVEDHRTAGELFF.

The chain links TRBV19 to TRBJ2-1, with D possibly being TRBD1 or TRBD2 (6 bases each). Germline V gene data show CDR1 as LNHDA and CDR2 as SQIVND (reference sequence). V was cut by 6 bases and J by 7 bases, with 22 bases left in between. The CDR3 has 16 residues. The CDR3: CASSPWGARFSNEQFF. CDR3 nucleotide sequence: TGTGCCAGTAGCCCCTGGGGGGCTAGATTTTCTAATGAGCAGTTCTTC. Using reference TRBV19 and TRBJ2-1 for the parts outside the CDR3, the full variable domain is DGGITQSPKYLFRKEGQNVTLSCEQNLNHDAMYWYRQDPGQGLRLIYYSQIVNDFQKGDIAEGYSVSREKKESFPLTVTSAQKNPTAFYLCASSPWGARFSNEQFFGPGTRLTVL.

The chain recombines TRBV7-8 with TRBJ2-7; 7 positions agree with TRBD1. The J segment lost 0 bases and the V segment lost 3 bases, leaving 11 bases of the junction unmatched. Germline assignment: CDR1 SGHVS and CDR2 FQNEAQ. CDR3 size: 17 residues. Here the CDR3 reads CASSLNTATGFSYEQYF. In DNA, the CDR3 is TGTGCCAGCAGCTTGAACACCGCGACAGGGTTCTCCTACGAGCAGTACTTC.